This T cell receptor beta chain was sequenced for a study of T cell clonotyping in hematopoietic cell transplantation. General study findings and limits: Pathologically expanded recipient clonotypes increased progressively from day 30 to day 180 as diversity fell. Without cell sorting, CD4 versus CD8 contributions remain unresolved.

To note about this clone: Its matching antigen is unknown.

V shed 3 bases and J 6 bases; nucleotides not matched to a gene: 5. The CDR3 runs to 15 residues. Germline V lookup: CDR1 MGHRA, CDR2 YSYEKL. Only in-frame clones appear in the TCRdb table, and some are missing; sequencing was by immunoSEQ multiplex PCR. The sample has several thousand clones, roughly 94% seen once. The sample in question was peripheral blood mononuclear cells, obtained 30 days after allogeneic stem cell transplant. The source is a male patient aged 55-69 years who had an allogeneic stem cell transplant from an unrelated donor, so T cells may come from the graft donor. Some clones in this sample may be carry-over from other donors' samples. The chain combines TRBV4-1 with TRBJ2-2, with 9 bases aligning to TRBD1. CDR3 nucleotide sequence: TGCGCCAGCAGCCAGTTACAGGGGGCTTCCGGGGAGCTGTTTTTT. It is translated as CASSQLQGASGELFF.